This T cell receptor beta chain was profiled in a study of radiation and T cells in renal cell carcinoma. Whole-study context: Nephrectomy followed 15 Gy stereotactic body radiation by 4 weeks.

The time point is: blood 2 weeks post-SBRT. The treatment was: 15 Gy SBRT to primary tumor, nephrectomy 4 weeks later. The patient's renal cell carcinoma had clear cell pathology. The CDR3 length is 14 residues. Germline V lookup: CDR1 SNHLY, CDR2 FYNNEI. Unmatched junction bases numbered 6, after V lost 6 bases and J lost 4 bases. Study findings and constraints: Top tumor clonotypes rose in blood 2 weeks post-radiation, then contracted. No pretreatment tumor biopsies were available for baseline clonotypes.

The repertoire was sequenced with immunoSEQ multiplex PCR; TCRdb's copy has only in-frame clones and lacks some. The data contain some 120,000 clones, approximately 90% of them singletons. About this clone: Its antigen remains unidentified.

The J gene is TRBJ2-1, the V gene TRBV2, with TRBD1 identical over 7 bases. The sequenced sample was blood, obtained from a patient whose treatment included radiotherapy and nephrectomy. The clonotype originates from a woman aged 70-85 years with renal cell carcinoma. This CDR3 reads CASSAGTAYNEQFF. The CDR3 nucleotides are TGTGCCAGCAGCGCCGGGACAGCATACAATGAGCAGTTCTTC.